This TCR beta chain was sequenced in a study of OX40 agonist ivuxolimab in advanced cancers. On the study more broadly: Patient treatment consisted of intravenous ivuxolimab administration every 2 weeks at 0.01 to 10 mg/kg.

Libraries were prepared by immunoSEQ multiplex PCR; TCRdb keeps only in-frame clonotypes and omits some of them. The data show 150,000 to 170,000 clones, 94% seen once. Germline V gives CDR1 SGHTA, CDR2 FQGNSA. Losses at the gene ends were 5 bases for V and 0 bases for J; bases not matched to a gene: 11. The CDR3 has 18 residues. This receptor was taken from an adult with an advanced solid tumor such as melanoma, head and neck, liver or kidney cancer. The rearrangement joins TRBV7-2 to TRBJ2-1; 9 nucleotides agree with TRBD2. The sample here was CD4+ or CD8+ T cells sorted from blood, taken in a trial of the OX40 agonist ivuxolimab. CDR3 sequence reads: CASSPGTSRGNSYNEQFF. As DNA, the CDR3 is TGTGCCAGCAGCCCCGGGACTAGCCGGGGTAACTCCTACAATGAGCAGTTCTTC. Full variable domain (missing parts from reference TRBV7-2 and TRBJ2-1): GAGVSQSPSNKVTEKGKDVELRCDPISGHTALYWYRQSLGQGLEFLIYFQGNSAPDKSGLPSDRFSAERTGGSVSTLTIQRTQQEDSAVYLCASSPGTSRGNSYNEQFFGPGTRLTVL.